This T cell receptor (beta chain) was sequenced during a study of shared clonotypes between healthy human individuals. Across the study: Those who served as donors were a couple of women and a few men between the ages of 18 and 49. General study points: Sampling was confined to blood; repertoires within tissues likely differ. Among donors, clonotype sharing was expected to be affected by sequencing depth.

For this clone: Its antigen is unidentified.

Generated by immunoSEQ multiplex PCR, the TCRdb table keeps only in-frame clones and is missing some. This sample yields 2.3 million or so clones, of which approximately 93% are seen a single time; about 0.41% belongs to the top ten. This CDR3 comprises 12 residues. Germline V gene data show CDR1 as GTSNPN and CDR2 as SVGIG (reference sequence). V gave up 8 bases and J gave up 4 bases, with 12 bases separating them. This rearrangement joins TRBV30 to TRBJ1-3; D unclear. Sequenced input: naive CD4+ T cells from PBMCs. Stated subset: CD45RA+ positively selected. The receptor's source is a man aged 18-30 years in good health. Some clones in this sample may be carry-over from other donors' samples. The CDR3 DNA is TGTGCCCGCCGACCCAACGGAAACACCATATATTTT. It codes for CARRPNGNTIYF.